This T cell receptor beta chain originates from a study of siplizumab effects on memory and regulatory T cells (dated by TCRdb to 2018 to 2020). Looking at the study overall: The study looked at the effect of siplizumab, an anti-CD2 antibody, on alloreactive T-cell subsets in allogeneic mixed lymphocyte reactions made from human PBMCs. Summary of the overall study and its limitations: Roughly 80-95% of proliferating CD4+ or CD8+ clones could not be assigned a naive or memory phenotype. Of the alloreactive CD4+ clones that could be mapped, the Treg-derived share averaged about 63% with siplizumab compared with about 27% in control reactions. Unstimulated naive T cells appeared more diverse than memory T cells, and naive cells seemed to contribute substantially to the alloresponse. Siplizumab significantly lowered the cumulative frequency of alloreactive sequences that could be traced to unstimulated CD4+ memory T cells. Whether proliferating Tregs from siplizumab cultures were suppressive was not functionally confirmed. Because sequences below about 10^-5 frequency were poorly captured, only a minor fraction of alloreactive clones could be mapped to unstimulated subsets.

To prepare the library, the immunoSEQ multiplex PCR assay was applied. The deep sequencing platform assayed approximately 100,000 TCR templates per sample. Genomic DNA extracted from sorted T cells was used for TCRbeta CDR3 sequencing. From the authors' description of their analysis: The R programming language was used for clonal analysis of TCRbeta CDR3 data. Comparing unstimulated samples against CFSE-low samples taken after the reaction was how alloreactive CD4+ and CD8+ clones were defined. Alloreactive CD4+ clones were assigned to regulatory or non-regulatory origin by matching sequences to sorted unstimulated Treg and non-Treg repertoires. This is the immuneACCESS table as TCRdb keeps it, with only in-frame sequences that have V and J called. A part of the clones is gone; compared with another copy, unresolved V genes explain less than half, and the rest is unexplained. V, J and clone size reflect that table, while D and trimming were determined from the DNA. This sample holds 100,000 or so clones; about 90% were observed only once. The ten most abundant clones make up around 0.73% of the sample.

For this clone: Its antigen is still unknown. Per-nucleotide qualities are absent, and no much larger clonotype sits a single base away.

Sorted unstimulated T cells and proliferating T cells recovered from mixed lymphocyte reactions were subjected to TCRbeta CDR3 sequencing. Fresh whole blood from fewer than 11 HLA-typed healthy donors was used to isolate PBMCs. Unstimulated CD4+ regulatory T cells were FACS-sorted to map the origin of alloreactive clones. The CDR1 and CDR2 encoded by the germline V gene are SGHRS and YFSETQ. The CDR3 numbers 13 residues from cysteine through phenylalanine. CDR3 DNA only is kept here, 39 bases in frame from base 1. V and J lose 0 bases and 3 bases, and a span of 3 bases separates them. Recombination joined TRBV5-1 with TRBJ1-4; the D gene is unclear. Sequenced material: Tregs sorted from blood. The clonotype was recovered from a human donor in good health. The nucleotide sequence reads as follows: TGCGCCAGCAGCTTGGAATCTAATGAAAAACTGTTTTTT. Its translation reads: CASSLESNEKLFF.